This T cell receptor (beta chain) came from a study of cytotoxic CD8 clonotypes in ibrutinib-treated CLL. Findings and caveats of the study: The clonality went up when patients responded to ibrutinib and dropped back toward baseline at progression. Investigators sampled sustained-remission and progressing patients at differing times.

Clones were sequenced by immunoSEQ multiplex PCR, and TCRdb holds only the in-frame ones, with some missing. The table includes about 120,000 clones, about 50% detected once. As concerns this clone: Its specificity is unknown.

V was clipped by 1 base and J by 1 base, with 12 bases between them. The CDR3 length is 15 residues. In germline, CDR1 is SGDLS, CDR2 YYNGEE. The sequence was collected from a human donor with chronic lymphocytic leukemia. The starting material was PBMCs, obtained after 24 months of ibrutinib treatment. This chain uses TRBV9 with TRBJ2-7; D not certain. CDR3 protein: CASSVLAEESYEQYF. DNA of the CDR3: TGTGCCAGCAGCGTATTAGCAGAGGAGTCCTACGAGCAGTACTTC.